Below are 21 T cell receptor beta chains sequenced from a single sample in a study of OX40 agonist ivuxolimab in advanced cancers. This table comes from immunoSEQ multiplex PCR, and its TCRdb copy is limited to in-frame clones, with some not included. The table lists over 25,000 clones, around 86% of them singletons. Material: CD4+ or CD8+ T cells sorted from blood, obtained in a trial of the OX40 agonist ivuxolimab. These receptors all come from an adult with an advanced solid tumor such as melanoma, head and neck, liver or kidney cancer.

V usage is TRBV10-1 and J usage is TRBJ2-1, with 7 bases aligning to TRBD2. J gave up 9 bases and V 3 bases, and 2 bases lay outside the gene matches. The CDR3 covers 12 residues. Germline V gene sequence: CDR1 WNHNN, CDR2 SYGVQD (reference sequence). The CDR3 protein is CASSDGGTEQFF. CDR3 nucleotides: TGCGCCAGCAGTGACGGGGGGACTGAGCAGTTCTTC.

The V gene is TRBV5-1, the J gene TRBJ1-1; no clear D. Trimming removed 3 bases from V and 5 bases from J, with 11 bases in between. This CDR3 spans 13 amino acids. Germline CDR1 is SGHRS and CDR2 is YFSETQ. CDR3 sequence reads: CASSSLSGTEAFF. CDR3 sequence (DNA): TGCGCCAGCAGCTCCCTTTCGGGGACTGAAGCTTTCTTT.

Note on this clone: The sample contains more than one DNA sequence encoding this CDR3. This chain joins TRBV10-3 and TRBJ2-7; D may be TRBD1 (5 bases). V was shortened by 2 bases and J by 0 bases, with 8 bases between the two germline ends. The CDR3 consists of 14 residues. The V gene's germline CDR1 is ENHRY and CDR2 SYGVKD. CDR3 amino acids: CAISERGSSYEQYF. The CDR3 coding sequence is TGTGCCATCAGTGAGAGGGGCAGCTCCTACGAGCAGTACTTC.

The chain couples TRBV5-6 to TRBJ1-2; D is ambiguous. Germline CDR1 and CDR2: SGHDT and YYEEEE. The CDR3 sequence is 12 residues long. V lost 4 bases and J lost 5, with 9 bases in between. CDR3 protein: CASSTGRYGYTF. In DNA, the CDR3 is TGTGCCAGCAGCACGGGGAGGTATGGCTACACCTTC.

CDR3 amino acids: CASRLHAGDDGYTF. In nucleotides, the CDR3 is TGTGCCAGCAGGCTTCATGCGGGGGATGATGGCTACACCTTC. The chain combines TRBV13 with TRBJ1-2; D is perhaps TRBD1 (5 bases). V lost 6 bases to trimming and J lost 6 bases, with 17 bases between them. Germline V gene data show CDR1 as PRHDT and CDR2 as FYEKMQ (reference sequence). CDR3 size: 14 residues.

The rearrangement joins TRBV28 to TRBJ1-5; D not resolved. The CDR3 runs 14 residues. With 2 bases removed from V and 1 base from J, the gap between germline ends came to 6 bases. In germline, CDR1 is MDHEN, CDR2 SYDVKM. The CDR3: CASSLHSSNQPQHF. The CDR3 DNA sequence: TGTGCCAGCAGTTTACACTCCAGCAATCAGCCCCAGCATTTT.

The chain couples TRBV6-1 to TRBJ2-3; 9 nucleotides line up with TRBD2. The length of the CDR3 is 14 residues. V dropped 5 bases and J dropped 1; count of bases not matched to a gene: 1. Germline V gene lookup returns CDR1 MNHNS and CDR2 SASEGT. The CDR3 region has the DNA TGTGCCAGCAGTCGACTAGCGGGCACAGATACGCAGTATTTT. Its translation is CASSRLAGTDTQYF.

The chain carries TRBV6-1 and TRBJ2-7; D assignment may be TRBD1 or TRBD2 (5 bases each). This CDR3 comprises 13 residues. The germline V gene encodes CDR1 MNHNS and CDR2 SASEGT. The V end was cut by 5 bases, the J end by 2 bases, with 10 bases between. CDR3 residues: CASSPGAAYEQYF. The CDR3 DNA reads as TGTGCCAGCAGTCCCGGGGCCGCCTACGAGCAGTACTTC.

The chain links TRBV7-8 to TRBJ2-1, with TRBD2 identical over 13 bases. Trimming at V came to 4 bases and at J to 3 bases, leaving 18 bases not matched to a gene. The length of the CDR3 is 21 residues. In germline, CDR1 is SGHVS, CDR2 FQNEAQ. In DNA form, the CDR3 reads TGTGCCAGCAGCTCCTCCCCCGGGACTAGCGGGGCCACTCCACTCTACAATGAGCAGTTCTTC. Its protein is CASSSSPGTSGATPLYNEQFF.

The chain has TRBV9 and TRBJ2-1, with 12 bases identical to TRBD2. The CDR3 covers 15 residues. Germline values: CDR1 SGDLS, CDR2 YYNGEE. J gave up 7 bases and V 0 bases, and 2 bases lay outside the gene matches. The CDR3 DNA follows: TGTGCCAGCAGCGTAGAGGGACTAGCGGGTAATGAGCAGTTCTTC. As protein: CASSVEGLAGNEQFF.

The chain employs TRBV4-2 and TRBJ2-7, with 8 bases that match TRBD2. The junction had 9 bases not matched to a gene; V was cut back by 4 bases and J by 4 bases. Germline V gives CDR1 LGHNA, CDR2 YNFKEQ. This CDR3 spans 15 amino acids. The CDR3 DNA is TGTGCCAGCAGCCGCGGACGGGAGGGCCATTACGAGCAGTACTTC. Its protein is CASSRGREGHYEQYF.

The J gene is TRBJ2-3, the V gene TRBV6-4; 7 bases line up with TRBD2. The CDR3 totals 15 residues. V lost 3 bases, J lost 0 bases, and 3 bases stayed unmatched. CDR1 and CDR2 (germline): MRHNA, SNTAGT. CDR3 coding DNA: TGTGCCAGCAGTGAGTCTAGCGGTAGCACAGATACGCAGTATTTT. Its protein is CASSESSGSTDTQYF.

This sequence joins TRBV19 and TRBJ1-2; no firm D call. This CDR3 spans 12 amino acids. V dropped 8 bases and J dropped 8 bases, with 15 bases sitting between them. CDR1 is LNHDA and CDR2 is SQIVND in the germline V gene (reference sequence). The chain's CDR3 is CASGRGPLGYTF. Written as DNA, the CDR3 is TGTGCCAGTGGTCGCGGCCCCCTCGGCTACACCTTC.

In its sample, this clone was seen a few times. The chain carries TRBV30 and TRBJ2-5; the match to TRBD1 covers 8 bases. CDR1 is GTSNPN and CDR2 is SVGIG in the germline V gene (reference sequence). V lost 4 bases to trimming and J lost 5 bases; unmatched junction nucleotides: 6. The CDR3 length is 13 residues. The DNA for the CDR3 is TGTGCCTGGAATGGACAGGGAGGTGAGACCCAGTACTTC. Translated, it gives CAWNGQGGETQYF.

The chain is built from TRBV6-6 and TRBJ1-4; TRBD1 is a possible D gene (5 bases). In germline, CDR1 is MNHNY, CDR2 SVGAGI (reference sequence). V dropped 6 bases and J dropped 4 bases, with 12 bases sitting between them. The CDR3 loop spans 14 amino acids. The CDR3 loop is CASRRGGDNEKLFF. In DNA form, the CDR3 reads TGTGCCAGCAGGCGGGGGGGTGATAATGAAAAACTGTTTTTT.

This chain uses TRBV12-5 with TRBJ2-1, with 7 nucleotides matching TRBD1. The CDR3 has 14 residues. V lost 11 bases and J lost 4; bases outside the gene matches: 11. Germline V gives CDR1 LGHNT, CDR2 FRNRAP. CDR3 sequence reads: CAVTGAAYYNEQFF. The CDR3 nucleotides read TGTGCTGTTACAGGGGCGGCGTATTACAATGAGCAGTTCTTC.

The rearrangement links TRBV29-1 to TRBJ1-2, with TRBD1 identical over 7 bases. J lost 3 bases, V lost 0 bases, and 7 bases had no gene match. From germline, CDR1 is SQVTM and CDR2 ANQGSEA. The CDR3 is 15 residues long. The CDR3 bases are TGCAGCGTTGAAGATCGGGACAGACTCCACTATGGCTACACCTTC. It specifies CSVEDRDRLHYGYTF. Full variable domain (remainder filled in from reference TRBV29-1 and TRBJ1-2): SAVISQKPSRDICQRGTSLTIQCQVDSQVTMMFWYRQQPGQSLTLIATANQGSEATYESGFVIDKFPISRPNLTFSTLTVSNMSPEDSSIYLCSVEDRDRLHYGYTFGSGTRLTVV.

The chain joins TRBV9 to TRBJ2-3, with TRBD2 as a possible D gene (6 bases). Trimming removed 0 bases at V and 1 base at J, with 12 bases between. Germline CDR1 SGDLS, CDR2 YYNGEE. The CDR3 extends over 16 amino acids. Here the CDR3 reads CASSVEGAGRTDTQYF. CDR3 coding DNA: TGTGCCAGCAGCGTAGAAGGAGCGGGCCGCACAGATACGCAGTATTTT.

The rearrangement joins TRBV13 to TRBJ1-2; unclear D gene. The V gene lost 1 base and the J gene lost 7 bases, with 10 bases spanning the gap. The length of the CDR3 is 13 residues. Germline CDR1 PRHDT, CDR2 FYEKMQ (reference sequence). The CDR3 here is CASSLVLMGGYTF. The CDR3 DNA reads TGTGCCAGCAGCTTAGTACTGATGGGTGGCTACACCTTC.

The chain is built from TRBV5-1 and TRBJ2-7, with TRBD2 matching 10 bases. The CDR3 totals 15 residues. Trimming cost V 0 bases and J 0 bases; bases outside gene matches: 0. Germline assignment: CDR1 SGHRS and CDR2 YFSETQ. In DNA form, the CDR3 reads TGCGCCAGCAGCTTGGCTAGCGGGAGCTCCTACGAGCAGTACTTC. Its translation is CASSLASGSSYEQYF.

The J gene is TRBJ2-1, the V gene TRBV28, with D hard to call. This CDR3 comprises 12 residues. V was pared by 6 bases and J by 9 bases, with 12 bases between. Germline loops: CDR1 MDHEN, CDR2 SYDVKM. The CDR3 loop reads CASSPVRTEQFF. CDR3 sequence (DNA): TGTGCCAGCAGCCCCGTGCGCACTGAGCAGTTCTTC.